This TCR beta chain emerged from a study of blood T cell repertoires in COVID-19 (TCRdb year 2020). Study-level background: Samples from collaborators originated in the United States, Italy and Spain and spanned both the acute and convalescent phases of COVID-19. The material from the prospective study consisted of cDNA or gDNA derived from T cells, B-cell-depleted T cells, or PBMCs. Deeply sampled blood TCRbeta repertoires from subjects exposed to, actively infected with, or recovered from COVID-19 were included in the dataset. The repertoires were released in a freely available public database meant as a resource for research on the immune response to SARS-CoV-2. Samples came from the ongoing ImmuneRACE study (first 160 participants) plus 1,254 subjects from 6 global collaborators. Nearly every sample came with metadata listing a de-identified subject ID, COVID-19 status, age in years and sex. Where HLA class I and class II types were available, the types were taken from metadata supplied by the sample provider, not from assay-based typing.

Study-level results and caveats: How much clinical and demographic metadata was included differed by source and by participant, and the metadata was provided uncurated.

With respect to this clone: The antigen it recognizes is unknown. No much larger clone exists at a distance of one base, and base qualities are not known.

For CDR1 and CDR2, the germline V gene lists LGHNA and YSLEER. From its cysteine to its phenylalanine, the CDR3 spans 16 amino acids. Only CDR3 DNA remains: 48 bases, in frame from the first base. V and J are trimmed by 0 bases and 3 bases, and the gene matches miss 6 bases of the junction. Participants in the prospective study were aged roughly 18 to 100 years, lived in under 30 United States geographic areas, and enrolled through a virtual design. To assign participants to cohorts, the prospective study relied on clinical history that participants themselves reported in a screening survey and a study questionnaire. For ImmuneRACE Cohort 3, a participant was defined as recovered based on two consecutive negative NP/OP PCR tests, clearance by a healthcare professional, or resolution of symptoms. Mobile phlebotomists in the prospective study collected whole blood, serum and a nasopharyngeal or oropharyngeal swab from every participant. Prospective study participants could optionally give additional blood draws and questionnaires over an approximately 2-month period. Prospective study blood samples were shipped either frozen or at room temperature before DNA extraction.

The immunoSEQ Assay, a bias-controlled multiplex PCR, was used to amplify TCRbeta CDR3 regions from genomic DNA. On the authors' methods: The number of nucleated cells in each sample was estimated from the amplification of reference gene primers within the assay. To quantify the absolute abundance of each unique TCRbeta CDR3 rearrangement, sequence reads were collapsed and filtered. For each sample, productive Simpson clonality was calculated as the square root of Simpson's diversity index across productive rearrangements. TCRdb took over this immuneACCESS table, retaining in-frame rearrangements with V and J assigned. Such tables are incomplete; in checked studies, under half of the missing clones stem from an unresolved V gene, and the remainder is unexplained. D and trimming come from the DNA, and the V and J calls and clone size come from that table. The sample profile shows 130,000 to 150,000 clones; about four fifths of them were found once. Together, the top ten hold about 9.2% of the sample.

The V and J segments used are TRBV4-3 and TRBJ2-3; TRBD2 matches 7 bases in the middle. The receptor was derived from a man between 50 and 59 years old who had recovered from COVID-19. The specimen sequenced was PBMCs or T cells enriched from blood (not recorded which). The bases are TGCGCCAGCAGCCAAGAAATAGCGGGTGGGACAGATACGCAGTATTTT. Translation gives CASSQEIAGGTDTQYF.